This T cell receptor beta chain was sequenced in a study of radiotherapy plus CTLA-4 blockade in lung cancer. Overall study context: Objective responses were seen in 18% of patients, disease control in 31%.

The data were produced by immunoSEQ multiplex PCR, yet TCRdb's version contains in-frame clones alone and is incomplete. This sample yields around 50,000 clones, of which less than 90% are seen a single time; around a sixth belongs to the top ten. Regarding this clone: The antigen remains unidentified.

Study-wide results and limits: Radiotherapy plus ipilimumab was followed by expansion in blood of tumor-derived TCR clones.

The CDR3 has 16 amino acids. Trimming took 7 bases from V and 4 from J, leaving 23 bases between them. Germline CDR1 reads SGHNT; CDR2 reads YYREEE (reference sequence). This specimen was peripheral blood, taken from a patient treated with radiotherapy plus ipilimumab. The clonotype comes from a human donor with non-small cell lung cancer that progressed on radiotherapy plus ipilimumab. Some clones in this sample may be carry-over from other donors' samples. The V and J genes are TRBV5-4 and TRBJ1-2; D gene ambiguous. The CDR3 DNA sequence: TGTGCCAGCCGACATCTCGTACCAGGAAAGATCTATGGCTACACCTTC. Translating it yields CASRHLVPGKIYGYTF.